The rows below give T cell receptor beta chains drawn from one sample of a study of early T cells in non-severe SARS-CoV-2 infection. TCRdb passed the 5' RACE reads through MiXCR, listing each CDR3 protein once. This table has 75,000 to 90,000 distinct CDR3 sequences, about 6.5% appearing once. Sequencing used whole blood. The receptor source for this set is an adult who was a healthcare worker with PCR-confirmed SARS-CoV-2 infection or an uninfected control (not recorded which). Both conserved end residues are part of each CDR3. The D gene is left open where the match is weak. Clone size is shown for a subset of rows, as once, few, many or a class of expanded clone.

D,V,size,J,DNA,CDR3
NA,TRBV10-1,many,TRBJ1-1,TGCGCCAGCAGTGAAGTTTTGGGGATGAACACTGAAGCTTTCTTT,CASSEVLGMNTEAFF
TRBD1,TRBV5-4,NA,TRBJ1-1,TGTGCCAGCAGCTTGGCCGCGGGACAGGGTTCTGAAGCTTTCTTT,CASSLAAGQGSEAFF
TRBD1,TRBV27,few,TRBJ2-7,TGTGCCAGCAGTTTGGACAGGGGGAGCTCCTACGAGCAGTACTTC,CASSLDRGSSYEQYF
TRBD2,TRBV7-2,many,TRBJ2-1,TGTGCCAGCAGCTTAGCCCCGACTAGCGGGAGGGCGTTCTTC,CASSLAPTSGRAFF
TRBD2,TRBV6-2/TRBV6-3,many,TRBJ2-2,TGTGCCAGCCAATCCGCTAGCGGGAGGGCCGTCGGCACCGGGGAGCTGTTTTTT,CASQSASGRAVGTGELFF
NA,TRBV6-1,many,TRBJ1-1,TGTGCCAGCAGCCGGACACTCACTGAAGCTTTCTTT,CASSRTLTEAFF
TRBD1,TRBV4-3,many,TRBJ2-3,TGCGCCAGCAGCCAAGGACAGGGTAGGGCAGATACGCAGTATTTT,CASSQGQGRADTQYF
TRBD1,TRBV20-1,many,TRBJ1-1,TGCAGTGCTCCTAAGACAGGGGGCACTGAAGCTTTCTTT,CSAPKTGGTEAFF
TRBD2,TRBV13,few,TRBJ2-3,TGTGCCAGCAGCTTACCGTTCGGAGCGGGGGGGGCAGATACGCAGTATTTT,CASSLPFGAGGADTQYF
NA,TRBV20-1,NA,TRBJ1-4,TGCAGTGCTAGAGATGGGACGATTGAAAAACTGTTTTTT,CSARDGTIEKLFF
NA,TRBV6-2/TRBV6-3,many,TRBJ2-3,TGTGCCAGCAAAAAAAGGGAAATTGATACGCAGTATTTT,CASKKREIDTQYF